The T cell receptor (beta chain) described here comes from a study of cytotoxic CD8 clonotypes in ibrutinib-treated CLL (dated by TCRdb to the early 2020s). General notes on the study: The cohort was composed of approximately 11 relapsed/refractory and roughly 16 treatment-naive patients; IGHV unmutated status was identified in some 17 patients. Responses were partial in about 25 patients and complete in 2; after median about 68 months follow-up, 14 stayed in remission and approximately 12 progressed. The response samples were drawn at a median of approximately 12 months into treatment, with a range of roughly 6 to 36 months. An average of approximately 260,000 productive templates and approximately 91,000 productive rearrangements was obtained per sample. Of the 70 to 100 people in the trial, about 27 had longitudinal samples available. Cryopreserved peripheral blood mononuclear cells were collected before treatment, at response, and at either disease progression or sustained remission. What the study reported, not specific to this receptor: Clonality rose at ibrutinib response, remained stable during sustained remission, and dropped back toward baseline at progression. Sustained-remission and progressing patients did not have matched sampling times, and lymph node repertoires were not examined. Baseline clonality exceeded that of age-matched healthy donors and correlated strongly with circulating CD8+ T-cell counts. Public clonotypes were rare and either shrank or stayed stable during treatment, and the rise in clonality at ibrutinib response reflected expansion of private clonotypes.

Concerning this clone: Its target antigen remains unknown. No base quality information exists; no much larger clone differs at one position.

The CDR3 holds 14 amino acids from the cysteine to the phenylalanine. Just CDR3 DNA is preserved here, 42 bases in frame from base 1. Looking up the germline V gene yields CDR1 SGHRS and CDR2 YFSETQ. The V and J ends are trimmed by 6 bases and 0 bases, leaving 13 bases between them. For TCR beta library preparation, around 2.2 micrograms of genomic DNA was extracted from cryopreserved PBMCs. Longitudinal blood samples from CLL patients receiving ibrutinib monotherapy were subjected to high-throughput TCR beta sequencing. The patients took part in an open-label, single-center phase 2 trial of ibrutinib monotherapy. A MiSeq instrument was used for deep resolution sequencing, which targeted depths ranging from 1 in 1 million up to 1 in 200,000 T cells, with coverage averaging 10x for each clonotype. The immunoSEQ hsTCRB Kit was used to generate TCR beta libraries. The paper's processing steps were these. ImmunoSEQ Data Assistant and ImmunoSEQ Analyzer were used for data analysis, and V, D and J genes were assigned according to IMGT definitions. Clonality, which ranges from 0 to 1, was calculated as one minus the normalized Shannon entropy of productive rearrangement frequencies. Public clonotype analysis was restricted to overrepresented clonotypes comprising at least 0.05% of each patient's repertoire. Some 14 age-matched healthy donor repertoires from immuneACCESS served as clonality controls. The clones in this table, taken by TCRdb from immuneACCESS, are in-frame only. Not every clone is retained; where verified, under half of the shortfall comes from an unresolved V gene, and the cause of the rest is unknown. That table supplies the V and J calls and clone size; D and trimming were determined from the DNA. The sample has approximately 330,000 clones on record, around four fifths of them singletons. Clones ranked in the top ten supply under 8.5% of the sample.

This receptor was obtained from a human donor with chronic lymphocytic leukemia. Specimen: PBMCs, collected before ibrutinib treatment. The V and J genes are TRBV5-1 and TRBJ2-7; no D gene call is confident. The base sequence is TGCGCCAGCACCCTTACAGCGAGCTCCTACGAGCAGTACTTC. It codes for CASTLTASSYEQYF. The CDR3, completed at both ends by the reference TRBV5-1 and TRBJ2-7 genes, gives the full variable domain KAGVTQTPRYLIKTRGQQVTLSCSPISGHRSVSWYQQTPGQGLQFLFEYFSETQRNKGNFPGRFSGRQFSNSRSEMNVSTLELGDSALYLCASTLTASSYEQYFGPGTRLTVT.